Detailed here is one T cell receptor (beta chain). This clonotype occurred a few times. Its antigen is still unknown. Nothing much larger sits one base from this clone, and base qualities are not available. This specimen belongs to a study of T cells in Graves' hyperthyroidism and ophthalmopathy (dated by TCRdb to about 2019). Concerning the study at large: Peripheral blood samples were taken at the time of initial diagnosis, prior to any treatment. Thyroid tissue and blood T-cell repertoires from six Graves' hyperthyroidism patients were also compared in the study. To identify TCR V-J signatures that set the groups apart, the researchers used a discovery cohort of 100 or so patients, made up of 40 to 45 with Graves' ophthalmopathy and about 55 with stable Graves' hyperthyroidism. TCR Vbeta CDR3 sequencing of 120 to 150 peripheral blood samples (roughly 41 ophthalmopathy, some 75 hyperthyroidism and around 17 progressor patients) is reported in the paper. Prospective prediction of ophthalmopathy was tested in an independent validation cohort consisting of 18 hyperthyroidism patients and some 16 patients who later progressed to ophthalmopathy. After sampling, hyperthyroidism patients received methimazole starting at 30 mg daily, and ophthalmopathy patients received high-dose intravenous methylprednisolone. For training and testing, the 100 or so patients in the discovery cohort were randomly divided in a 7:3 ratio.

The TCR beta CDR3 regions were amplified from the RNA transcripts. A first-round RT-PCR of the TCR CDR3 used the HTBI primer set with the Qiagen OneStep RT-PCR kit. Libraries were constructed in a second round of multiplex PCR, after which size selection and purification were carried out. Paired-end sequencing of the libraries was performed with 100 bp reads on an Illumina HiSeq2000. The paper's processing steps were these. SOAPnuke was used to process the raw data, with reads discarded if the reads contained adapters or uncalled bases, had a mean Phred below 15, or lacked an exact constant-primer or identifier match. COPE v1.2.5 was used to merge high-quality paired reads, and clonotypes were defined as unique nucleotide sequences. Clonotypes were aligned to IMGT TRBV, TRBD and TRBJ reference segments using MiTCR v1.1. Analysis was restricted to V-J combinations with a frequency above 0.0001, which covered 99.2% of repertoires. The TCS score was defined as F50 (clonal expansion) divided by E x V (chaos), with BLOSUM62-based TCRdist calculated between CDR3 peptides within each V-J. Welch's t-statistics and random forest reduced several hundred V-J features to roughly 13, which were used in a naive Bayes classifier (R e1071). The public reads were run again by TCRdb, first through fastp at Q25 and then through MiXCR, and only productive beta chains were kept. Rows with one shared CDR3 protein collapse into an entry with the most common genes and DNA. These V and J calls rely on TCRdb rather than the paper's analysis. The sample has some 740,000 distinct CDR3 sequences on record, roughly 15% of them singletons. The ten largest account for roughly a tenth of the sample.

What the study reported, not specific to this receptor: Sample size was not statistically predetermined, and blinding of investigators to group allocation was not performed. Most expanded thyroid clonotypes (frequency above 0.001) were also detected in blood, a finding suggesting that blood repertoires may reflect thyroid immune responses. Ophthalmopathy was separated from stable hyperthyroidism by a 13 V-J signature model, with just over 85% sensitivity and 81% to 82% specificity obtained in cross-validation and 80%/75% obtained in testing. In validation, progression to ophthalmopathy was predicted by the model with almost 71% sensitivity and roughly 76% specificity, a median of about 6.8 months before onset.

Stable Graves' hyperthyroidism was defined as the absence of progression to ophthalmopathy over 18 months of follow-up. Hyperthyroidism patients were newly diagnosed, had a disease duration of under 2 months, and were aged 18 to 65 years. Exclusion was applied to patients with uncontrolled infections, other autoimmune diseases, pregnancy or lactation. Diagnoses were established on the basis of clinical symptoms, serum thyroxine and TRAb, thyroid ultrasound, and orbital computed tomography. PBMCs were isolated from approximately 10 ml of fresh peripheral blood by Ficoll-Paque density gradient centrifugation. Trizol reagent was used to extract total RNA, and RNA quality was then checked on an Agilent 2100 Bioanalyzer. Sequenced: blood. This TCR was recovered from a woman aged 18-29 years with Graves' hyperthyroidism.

The CDR3 amino acid sequence is: CSAPEDQNEQFF. The DNA reads as follows: TGCAGTGCTCCCGAGGATCAGAATGAGCAGTTCTTC. The sequence is built from TRBV20-1 and TRBJ2-1, with the D gene too uncertain to name. From the cysteine through the phenylalanine, the CDR3 covers 12 amino acids. Here the CDR3 DNA is all that survives: 36 bases in frame from base 1. V was cut back by 5 bases and J by 7 bases, leaving a gap of 12 bases between them. CDR1 and CDR2 are read off the germline V gene (reference sequence) as DFQATT and SNEGSKA.